The next 9 T cell receptor beta chains were all read from a single sample in a study of blood T cell repertoires in COVID-19. The data were produced by immunoSEQ multiplex PCR, yet TCRdb's version contains in-frame clones alone and is incomplete. The repertoire holds just over 250,000 clones, with over 75% as singletons. The specimen was peripheral blood. The receptors here all came from a woman aged 70 to 79 with COVID-19, enrolled during active disease.

This chain links TRBV5-7 with TRBJ2-1; 13 positions agree with TRBD2. TRBV5-7 is sorted into the ORF group, with uncertain function. V was clipped by 4 bases and J by 6 bases; unmatched bases: 13. The CDR3 runs 18 residues. CDR3 nucleotide sequence: TGTGCCAGCAGCGGTGAATATAGGACTAGCGGGGGCCCCAATGAGCAGTTCTTC. Residues: CASSGEYRTSGGPNEQFF.

V and J are TRBV28 and TRBJ2-1, with TRBD2 matching 9 bases. Germline loops: CDR1 MDHEN, CDR2 SYDVKM. The CDR3 runs to 14 residues. The J segment lost 7 bases and the V segment lost 2 bases, leaving 3 bases of the junction unmatched. CDR3 sequence (DNA): TGTGCCAGCAGTTTAGGGACTAGCTTGAATGAGCAGTTCTTC. Translation gives CASSLGTSLNEQFF.

The chain employs TRBV7-2 and TRBJ1-4, with 9 bases identical to TRBD1. Germline values: CDR1 SGHTA, CDR2 FQGNSA. The CDR3 runs 15 residues. V gave up 5 bases and J gave up 8 bases; unmatched junction bases: 9. Written as DNA, the CDR3 is TGTGCCAGCAGCCCCATGACAGGGGGAAACGAAAAACTGTTTTTT. Translated, it gives CASSPMTGGNEKLFF.

In its sample, this clone was seen once. Here the CDR3 reads CASSERGQGAAEAFF. CDR3 DNA: TGTGCCAGCAGTGAAAGAGGGCAGGGGGCCGCTGAAGCTTTCTTT. J is TRBJ1-1 and V is TRBV6-1; the match to TRBD1 covers 8 bases. The CDR3 is 15 residues long. V lost 2 bases and J lost 6; bases outside the gene matches: 8. CDR1 and CDR2 from the germline V gene are MNHNS and SASEGT.

This chain connects TRBV30 to TRBJ1-2, with TRBD1 identical over 7 bases. The CDR3 extends over 15 amino acids. CDR1 is GTSNPN, CDR2 SVGIG, per germline (reference sequence). The J segment lost 8 bases and the V segment lost 3 bases, leaving 15 bases of the junction unmatched. The chain's CDR3 is CAWRSVGQGEFGYTF. As DNA, the CDR3 is TGTGCCTGGAGGTCCGTGGGGCAGGGGGAATTCGGCTACACCTTC.

The rearrangement links TRBV27 to TRBJ2-7, with a weak D call TRBD1 (5 bases). The CDR3 is 14 residues long. Germline V gene sequence: CDR1 MNHEY, CDR2 SMNVEV (reference sequence). The V gene lost 5 bases and the J gene lost 5 bases, with 16 bases spanning the gap. The CDR3: CASSPYQGSHEQYF. The CDR3 bases are TGTGCCAGCAGTCCTTATCAGGGTAGCCACGAGCAGTACTTC.

The V and J genes are TRBV27 and TRBJ2-7; 11 bases are a match to TRBD2. CDR3 length: 13 amino acids. The V gene end was trimmed by 6 bases and the J gene end by 5 bases; junction bases not matched to a gene: 3. Germline CDR1 MNHEY, CDR2 SMNVEV (reference sequence). CDR3 sequence (DNA): TGTGCCAGCAGAACTAGCGGGAGTGACGAGCAGTACTTC. Its translation: CASRTSGSDEQYF.

The chain joins TRBV18 to TRBJ2-2; D is possibly TRBD1 (6 bases). The germline V gene encodes CDR1 KGHSH and CDR2 LQKENI. V was shortened by 7 bases and J by 6 bases, with 15 bases between the two germline ends. This CDR3 is 14 amino acids long. CDR3 residues: CASYGDIVSGELFF. The CDR3 coding sequence is TGTGCCAGCTACGGGGACATTGTCTCCGGGGAGCTGTTTTTT.

This clone was observed a handful of times. The genes are TRBV11-2 and TRBJ1-6; a weak D match, TRBD1 (6 bases). V was cut by 0 bases and J by 5 bases, with 11 bases left in between. The CDR3 covers 16 residues. Per the germline V gene, CDR1 is SGHAT and CDR2 is FQNNGV. CDR3 nucleotides: TGTGCCAGCAGCTTAGATCGAGGACAGCATAATTCACCCCTCCACTTT. It is translated as CASSLDRGQHNSPLHF.